One and the same sample provided the 6 T cell receptor beta chains below, sequenced in a study of T cells expressing NK-cell markers. TCRdb reprocessed the 5' RACE reads and stores each CDR3 protein as one record, lacking DNA. This sample's clone table lists more than 120,000 distinct CDR3 sequences. The specimen was blood T cells: a sorted CD56 or NKG2C T cell subset, CD4+ or CD8+ T cells, or bulk PBMC T cells (not recorded which). Receptor source: a man between 18 and 29 years old in good health.

The rearrangement links TRBV7-8 to TRBJ2-7; there is no DNA to check the TCRdb D call of TRBD1. This CDR3 has 13 residues. The V gene's germline CDR1 is SGHVS and CDR2 FQNEAQ. CDR3 residues: CASSLLDSNEQYF. The whole variable domain, filled in from reference TRBV7-8 and TRBJ2-7, reads GAGVSQSPRYKVAKRGQDVALRCDPISGHVSLFWYQQALGQGPEFLTYFQNEAQLDKSGLPSDRFFAERPEGSVSTLKIQRTQQEDSAVYLCASSLLDSNEQYFGPGTRLTVT.

The chain combines TRBV29-1 with TRBJ2-3; no DNA is available, so the TRBD1 call from TCRdb remains unchecked. The CDR3 length is 13 residues. Germline V CDR1 and CDR2: SQVTM, ANQGSEA. The CDR3 is CSPTGERTDTQYF.

This chain joins TRBV7-6 and TRBJ2-1. The CDR3 sequence is 14 residues long. Germline CDR1 SGHVS, CDR2 FNYEAQ. The chain's CDR3 is CASSLGLNYNEQFF.

The chain employs TRBV12-3 or TRBV12-4 and TRBJ1-1. This CDR3 is built from 14 residues. This chain's CDR3 is CASSPRVEGTEAFF.

The chain couples TRBV30 to TRBJ1-2; absent DNA, TCRdb's TRBD1 call cannot be checked. Germline V gene sequence: CDR1 GTSNPN, CDR2 SVGIG (reference sequence). The length of the CDR3 is 13 residues. The CDR3 reads CAFSWDHNYGYTF.

The chain uses TRBV7-9 and TRBJ1-5. The length of the CDR3 is 13 residues. The germline CDR1 and CDR2 sequences are SEHNR and FQNEAQ (reference sequence). CDR3 amino acids: CASSSVENQPQHF.